A single sample gave rise to the 7 T cell receptor beta chains below, sequenced in a study of T-cell reconstitution after alpha-beta-depleted transplantation in children. For TCRbeta, the library was prepared with unique molecular identifiers. TCRdb called the PCR reads again in MiXCR, with one record for every CDR3 protein. The profile covers 130,000 or so distinct CDR3 sequences, with 8.5% to 10% appearing a single time and 24% taken by the ten largest. Sequenced here: PBMCs, mostly from graft donor cells, sampled 180 days after TCRalphabeta/CD19-depleted stem cell transplant. The receptors come from a girl less than two years old who had a stem cell transplant for combined immunodeficiency, so the T cells may come from the graft donor.

This clonotype was seen at least ten times. The chain recombines TRBV20-1 with TRBJ2-5; 8 nucleotides agree with TRBD2. Unmatched junction bases numbered 16, after V lost 2 bases and J lost 2 bases. The germline V gene encodes CDR1 DFQATT and CDR2 SNEGSKA (reference sequence). This CDR3 region has 18 residues. CDR3 DNA: TGCAGTGCTAGATATGGCGGGGGGCCCCGCTACCCTCAAGAGACCCAGTACTTC. Its protein product is CSARYGGGPRYPQETQYF.

This rearrangement joins TRBV7-2 to TRBJ2-7, with TRBD1 matching 7 bases. CDR1 is SGHTA, CDR2 FQGNSA, per germline. The CDR3 totals 14 residues. Unmatched junction bases numbered 11, after V lost 10 bases and J lost 2 bases. CDR3 DNA: TGTGCCACCCCGGGACAGTACCCTCCCTACGAGCAGTACTTC. Amino acids: CATPGQYPPYEQYF.

This clonotype has ten or more counts. This chain connects TRBV9 to TRBJ2-7, with D perhaps TRBD2 (6 bases). The V and J ends lost 3 bases and 3 bases respectively, with 10 bases between them. CDR1 is SGDLS and CDR2 is YYNGEE in the germline V gene. The length of the CDR3 is 13 residues. This CDR3 is CASSATSNYEQYF. The CDR3 DNA reads as TGTGCCAGCAGCGCGACTAGTAACTACGAGCAGTACTTC.

The gene calls are TRBV25-1 and TRBJ2-5; TRBD2 might be the D (5 bases). The CDR3 extends over 15 amino acids. CDR1 MGHDK and CDR2 SYGVNS come from the germline V gene. Trimming took off 4 bases at V and 2 bases at J, with 14 bases between the two ends. The CDR3 DNA reads as TGTGCCAGCAGTGCCAGAACGGGGAAACAAGAGACCCAGTACTTC. Protein sequence: CASSARTGKQETQYF.

Only a few counts were recorded for this clonotype. The V gene is TRBV5-1, the J gene TRBJ1-1, with D possibly TRBD1 on 5 matching bases. The CDR3 extends over 14 amino acids. Germline CDR1 reads SGHRS; CDR2 reads YFSETQ. Trimming removed 4 bases at V and 2 bases at J, with 12 bases between. The CDR3 region is CASSVTVGNTEAFF. The CDR3 bases are TGCGCCAGCAGCGTGACAGTGGGCAACACTGAAGCTTTCTTT.

Comment on this clonotype: A read error is possible here, since a much larger clone lies one base away. The chain joins TRBV14 to TRBJ2-2; perhaps TRBD1 as D (6 bases). Germline V gene sequence: CDR1 SGHDN, CDR2 FVKESK. CDR3 size: 13 residues. V was trimmed by 4 bases and J by 10 bases, leaving 13 bases between them. CDR3 in amino acids: CASSPQGSVELFF. The CDR3 DNA reads TGTGCCAGCAGCCCCCAGGGGTCCGTGGAGCTGTTTTTT.

This clonotype was observed a few times. The V gene is TRBV7-2, the J gene TRBJ2-6, with D unclear. CDR3 length: 15 amino acids. V lost 5 bases, J lost 0 bases, and 8 bases lay in between. Germline V CDR1 and CDR2: SGHTA, FQGNSA. The CDR3 loop is CASSHRNSGANVLTF. The CDR3 DNA is TGTGCCAGCAGCCATCGTAACTCTGGGGCCAACGTCCTGACTTTC.